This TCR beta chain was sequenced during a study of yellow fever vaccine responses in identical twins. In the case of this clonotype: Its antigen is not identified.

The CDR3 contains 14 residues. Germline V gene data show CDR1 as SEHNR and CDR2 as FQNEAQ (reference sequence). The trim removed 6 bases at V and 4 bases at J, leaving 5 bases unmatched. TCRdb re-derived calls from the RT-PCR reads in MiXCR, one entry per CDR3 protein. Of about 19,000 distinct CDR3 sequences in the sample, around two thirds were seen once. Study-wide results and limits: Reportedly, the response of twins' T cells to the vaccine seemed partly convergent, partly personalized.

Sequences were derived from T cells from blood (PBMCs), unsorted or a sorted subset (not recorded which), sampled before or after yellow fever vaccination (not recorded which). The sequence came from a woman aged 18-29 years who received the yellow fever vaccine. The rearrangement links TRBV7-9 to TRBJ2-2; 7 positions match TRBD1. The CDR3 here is CASRPTGSTGELFF. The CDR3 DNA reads TGTGCCAGCAGGCCGACAGGGAGCACCGGGGAGCTGTTTTTT.